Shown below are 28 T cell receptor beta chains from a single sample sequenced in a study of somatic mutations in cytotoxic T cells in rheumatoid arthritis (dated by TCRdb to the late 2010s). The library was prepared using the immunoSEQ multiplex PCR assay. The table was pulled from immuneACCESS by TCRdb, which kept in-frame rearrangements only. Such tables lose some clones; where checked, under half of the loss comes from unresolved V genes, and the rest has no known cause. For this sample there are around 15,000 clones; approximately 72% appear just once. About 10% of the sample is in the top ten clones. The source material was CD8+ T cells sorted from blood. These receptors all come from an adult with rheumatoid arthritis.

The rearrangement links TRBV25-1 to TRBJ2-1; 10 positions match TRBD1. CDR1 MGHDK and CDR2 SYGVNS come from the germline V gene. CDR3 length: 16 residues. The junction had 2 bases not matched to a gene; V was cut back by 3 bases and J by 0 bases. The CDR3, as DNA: TGTGCCAGCAGTGAGACAGGGGGCCGCTCCTACAATGAGCAGTTCTTC. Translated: CASSETGGRSYNEQFF.

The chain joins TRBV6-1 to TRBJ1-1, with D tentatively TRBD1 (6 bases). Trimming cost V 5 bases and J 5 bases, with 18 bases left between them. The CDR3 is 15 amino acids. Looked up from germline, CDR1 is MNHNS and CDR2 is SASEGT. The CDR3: CASSPVNREGTEAFF. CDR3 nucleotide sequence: TGTGCCAGCAGTCCTGTTAACAGGGAGGGGACTGAAGCTTTCTTT.

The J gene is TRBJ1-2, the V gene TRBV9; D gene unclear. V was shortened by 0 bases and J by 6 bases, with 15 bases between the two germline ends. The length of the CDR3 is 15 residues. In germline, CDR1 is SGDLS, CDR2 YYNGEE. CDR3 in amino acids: CASSVEDWGRDGYTF. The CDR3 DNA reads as TGTGCCAGCAGCGTAGAAGACTGGGGTAGGGATGGCTACACCTTC.

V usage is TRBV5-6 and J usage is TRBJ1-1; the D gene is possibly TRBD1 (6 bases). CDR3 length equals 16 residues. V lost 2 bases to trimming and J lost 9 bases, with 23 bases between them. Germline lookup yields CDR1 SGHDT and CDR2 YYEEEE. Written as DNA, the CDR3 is TGTGCCAGCAGCTTTCGGCCCTCCGGGGGCCGTGTCAAAGCTTTCTTT. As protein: CASSFRPSGGRVKAFF. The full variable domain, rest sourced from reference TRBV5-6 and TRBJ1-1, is DAGVTQSPTHLIKTRGQQVTLRCSPKSGHDTVSWYQQALGQGPQFIFQYYEEEERQRGNFPDRFSGHQFPNYSSELNVNALLLGDSALYLCASSFRPSGGRVKAFFGQGTRLTVV.

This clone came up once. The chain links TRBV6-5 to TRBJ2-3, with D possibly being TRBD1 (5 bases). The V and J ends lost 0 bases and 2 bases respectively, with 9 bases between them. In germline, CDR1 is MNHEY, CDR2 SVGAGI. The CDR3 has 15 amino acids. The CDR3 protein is CASSYSDTHTDTQYF. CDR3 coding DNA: TGTGCCAGCAGTTACTCGGACACCCACACAGATACGCAGTATTTT.

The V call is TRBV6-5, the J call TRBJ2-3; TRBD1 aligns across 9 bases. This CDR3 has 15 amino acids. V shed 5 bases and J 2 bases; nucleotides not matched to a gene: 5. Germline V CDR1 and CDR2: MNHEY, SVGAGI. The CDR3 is CASSGGQGHTDTQYF. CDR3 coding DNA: TGTGCCAGCAGTGGGGGACAGGGCCACACAGATACGCAGTATTTT.

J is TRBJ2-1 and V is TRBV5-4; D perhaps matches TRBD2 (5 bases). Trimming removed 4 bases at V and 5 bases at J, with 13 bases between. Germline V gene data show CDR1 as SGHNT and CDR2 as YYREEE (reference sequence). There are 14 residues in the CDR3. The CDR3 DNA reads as TGTGCCAGCAGCGCAACGGGATTGGACAATGAGCAGTTCTTC. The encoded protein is CASSATGLDNEQFF.

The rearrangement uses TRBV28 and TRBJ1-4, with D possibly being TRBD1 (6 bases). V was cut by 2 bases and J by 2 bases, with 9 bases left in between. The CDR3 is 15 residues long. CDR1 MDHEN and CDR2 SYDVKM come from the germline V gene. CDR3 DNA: TGTGCCAGCAGTTTAGACGACAGGACTAATGAAAAACTGTTTTTT. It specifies CASSLDDRTNEKLFF.

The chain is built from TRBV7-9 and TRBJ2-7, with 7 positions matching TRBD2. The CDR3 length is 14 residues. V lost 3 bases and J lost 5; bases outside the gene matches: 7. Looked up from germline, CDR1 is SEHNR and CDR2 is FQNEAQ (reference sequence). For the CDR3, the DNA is TGTGCCAGCAGCTTTATCGGGGGGTTTGACGAGCAGTACTTC. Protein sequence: CASSFIGGFDEQYF.

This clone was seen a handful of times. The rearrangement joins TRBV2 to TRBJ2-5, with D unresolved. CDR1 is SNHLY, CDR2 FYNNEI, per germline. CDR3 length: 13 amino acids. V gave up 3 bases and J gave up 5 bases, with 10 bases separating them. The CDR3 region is CASSDSELETQYF. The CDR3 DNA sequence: TGTGCCAGCAGTGATTCGGAGCTGGAGACCCAGTACTTC.

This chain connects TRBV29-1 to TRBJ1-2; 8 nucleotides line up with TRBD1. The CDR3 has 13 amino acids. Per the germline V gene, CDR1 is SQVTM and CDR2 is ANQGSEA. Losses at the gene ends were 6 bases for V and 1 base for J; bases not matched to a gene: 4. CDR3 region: CSVLTGVNYGYTF. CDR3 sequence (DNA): TGCAGCGTCCTGACAGGGGTTAACTATGGCTACACCTTC. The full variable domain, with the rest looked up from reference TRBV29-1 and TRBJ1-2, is SAVISQKPSRDICQRGTSLTIQCQVDSQVTMMFWYRQQPGQSLTLIATANQGSEATYESGFVIDKFPISRPNLTFSTLTVSNMSPEDSSIYLCSVLTGVNYGYTFGSGTRLTVV.

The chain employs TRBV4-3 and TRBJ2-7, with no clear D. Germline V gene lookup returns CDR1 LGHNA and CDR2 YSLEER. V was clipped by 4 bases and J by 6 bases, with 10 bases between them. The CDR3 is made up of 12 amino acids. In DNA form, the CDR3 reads TGCGCCAGCAGCCTTTATGGGGTCGAGCAGTACTTC. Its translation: CASSLYGVEQYF.

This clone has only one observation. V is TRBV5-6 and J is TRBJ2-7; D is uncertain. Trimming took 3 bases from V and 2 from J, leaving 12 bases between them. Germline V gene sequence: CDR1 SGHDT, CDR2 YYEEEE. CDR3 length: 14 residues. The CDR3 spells CASSWTTRAYEQYF. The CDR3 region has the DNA TGTGCCAGCAGCTGGACCACTCGAGCCTACGAGCAGTACTTC.

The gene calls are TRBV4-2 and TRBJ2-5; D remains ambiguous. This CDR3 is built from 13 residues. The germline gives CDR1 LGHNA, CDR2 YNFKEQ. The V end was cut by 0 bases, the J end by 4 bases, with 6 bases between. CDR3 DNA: TGTGCCAGCAGCCAAGATAACCCAGAGACCCAGTACTTC. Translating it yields CASSQDNPETQYF.

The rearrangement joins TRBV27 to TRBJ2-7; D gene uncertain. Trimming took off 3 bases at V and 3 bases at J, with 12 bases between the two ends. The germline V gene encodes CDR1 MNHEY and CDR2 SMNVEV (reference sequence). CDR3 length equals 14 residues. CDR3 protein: CASSFSSRGYEQYF. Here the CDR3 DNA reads TGTGCCAGCAGTTTTTCCAGCAGAGGCTACGAGCAGTACTTC.

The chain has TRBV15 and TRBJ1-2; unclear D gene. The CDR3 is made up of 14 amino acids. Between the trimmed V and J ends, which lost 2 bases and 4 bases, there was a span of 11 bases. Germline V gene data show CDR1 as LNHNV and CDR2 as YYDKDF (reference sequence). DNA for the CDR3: TGTGCCACCAGCAGATGGGAGGGCTTCTATGGCTACACCTTC. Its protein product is CATSRWEGFYGYTF.

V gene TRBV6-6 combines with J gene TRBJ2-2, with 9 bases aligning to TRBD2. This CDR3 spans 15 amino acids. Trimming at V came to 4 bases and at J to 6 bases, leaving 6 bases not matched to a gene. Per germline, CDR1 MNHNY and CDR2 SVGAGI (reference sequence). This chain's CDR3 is CASSSVAGGPGELFF. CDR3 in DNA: TGTGCCAGCAGTTCCGTCGCGGGGGGGCCCGGGGAGCTGTTTTTT.

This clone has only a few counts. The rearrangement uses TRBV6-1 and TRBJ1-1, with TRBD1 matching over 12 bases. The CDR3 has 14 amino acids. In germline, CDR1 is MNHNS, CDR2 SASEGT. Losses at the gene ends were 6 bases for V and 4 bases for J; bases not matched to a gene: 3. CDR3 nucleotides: TGTGCCAGCAGGGGGACAGGGGGCGTCACTGAAGCTTTCTTT. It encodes CASRGTGGVTEAFF.

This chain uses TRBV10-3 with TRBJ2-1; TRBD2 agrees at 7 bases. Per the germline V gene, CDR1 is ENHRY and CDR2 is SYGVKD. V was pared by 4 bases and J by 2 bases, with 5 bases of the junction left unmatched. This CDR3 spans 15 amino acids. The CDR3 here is CAISVGGITYNEQFF. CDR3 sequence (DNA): TGTGCCATCAGTGTGGGGGGGATAACCTACAATGAGCAGTTCTTC.

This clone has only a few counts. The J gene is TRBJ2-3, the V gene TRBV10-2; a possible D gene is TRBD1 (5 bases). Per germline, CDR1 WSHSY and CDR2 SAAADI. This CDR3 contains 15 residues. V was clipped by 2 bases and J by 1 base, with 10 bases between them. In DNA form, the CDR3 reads TGCGCCAGCAGTGAGCCAGGGTCCCGCACAGATACGCAGTATTTT. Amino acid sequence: CASSEPGSRTDTQYF.

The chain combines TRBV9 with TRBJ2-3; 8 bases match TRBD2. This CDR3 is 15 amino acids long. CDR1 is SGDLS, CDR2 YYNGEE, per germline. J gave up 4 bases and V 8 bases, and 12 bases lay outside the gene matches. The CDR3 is CARPYGGVRADTQYF. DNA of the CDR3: TGTGCCAGACCATACGGGGGGGTAAGGGCAGATACGCAGTATTTT.

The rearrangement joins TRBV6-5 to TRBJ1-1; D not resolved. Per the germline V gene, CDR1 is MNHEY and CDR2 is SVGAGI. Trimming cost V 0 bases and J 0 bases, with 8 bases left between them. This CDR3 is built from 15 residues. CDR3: CASSYSNGLNTEAFF. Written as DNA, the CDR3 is TGTGCCAGCAGTTACTCGAACGGATTGAACACTGAAGCTTTCTTT.

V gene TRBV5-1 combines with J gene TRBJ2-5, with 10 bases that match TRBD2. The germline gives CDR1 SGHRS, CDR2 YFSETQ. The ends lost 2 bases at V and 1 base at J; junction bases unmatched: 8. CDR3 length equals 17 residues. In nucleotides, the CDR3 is TGCGCCAGCAGCTTTTCCGCCGGGACTAGCGCCCAAGAGACCCAGTACTTC. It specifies CASSFSAGTSAQETQYF. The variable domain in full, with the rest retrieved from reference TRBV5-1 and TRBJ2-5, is KAGVTQTPRYLIKTRGQQVTLSCSPISGHRSVSWYQQTPGQGLQFLFEYFSETQRNKGNFPGRFSGRQFSNSRSEMNVSTLELGDSALYLCASSFSAGTSAQETQYFGPGTRLLVL.

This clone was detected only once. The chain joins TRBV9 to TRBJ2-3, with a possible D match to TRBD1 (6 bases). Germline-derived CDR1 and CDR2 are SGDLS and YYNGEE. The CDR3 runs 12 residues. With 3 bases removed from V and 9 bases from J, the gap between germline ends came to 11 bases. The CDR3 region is CASSADQGTQYF. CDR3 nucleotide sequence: TGTGCCAGCAGCGCCGATCAGGGGACGCAGTATTTT.

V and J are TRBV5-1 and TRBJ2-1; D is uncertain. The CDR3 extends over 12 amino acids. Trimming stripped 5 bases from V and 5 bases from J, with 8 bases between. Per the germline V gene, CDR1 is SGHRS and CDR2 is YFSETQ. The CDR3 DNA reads TGCGCCAGCAGGGTTTCTAACAATGAGCAGTTCTTC. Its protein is CASRVSNNEQFF.

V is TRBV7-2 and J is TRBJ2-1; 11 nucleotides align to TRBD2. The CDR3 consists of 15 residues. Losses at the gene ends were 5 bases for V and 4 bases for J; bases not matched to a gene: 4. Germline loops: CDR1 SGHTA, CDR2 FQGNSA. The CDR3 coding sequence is TGTGCCAGCAGCCCCCTAGCGGGGGGTTACAATGAGCAGTTCTTC. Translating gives CASSPLAGGYNEQFF.

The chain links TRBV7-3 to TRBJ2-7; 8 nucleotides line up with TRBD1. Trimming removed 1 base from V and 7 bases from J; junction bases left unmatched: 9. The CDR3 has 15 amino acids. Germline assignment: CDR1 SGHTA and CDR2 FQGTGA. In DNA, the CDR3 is TGTGCCAGCAGCTTAAGTCCAGGGGGCGCGGAGGAGCAGTACTTC. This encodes CASSLSPGGAEEQYF. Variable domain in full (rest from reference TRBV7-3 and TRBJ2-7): GAGVSQTPSNKVTEKGKYVELRCDPISGHTALYWYRQSLGQGPEFLIYFQGTGAADDSGLPNDRFFAVRPEGSVSTLKIQRTERGDSAVYLCASSLSPGGAEEQYFGPGTRLTVT.

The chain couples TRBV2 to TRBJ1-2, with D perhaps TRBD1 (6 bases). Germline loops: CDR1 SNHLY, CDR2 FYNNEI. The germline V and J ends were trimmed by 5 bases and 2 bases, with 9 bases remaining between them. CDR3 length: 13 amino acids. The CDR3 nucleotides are TGTGCCAGCAGTCTTACAGGGAACTATGGCTACACCTTC. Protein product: CASSLTGNYGYTF.